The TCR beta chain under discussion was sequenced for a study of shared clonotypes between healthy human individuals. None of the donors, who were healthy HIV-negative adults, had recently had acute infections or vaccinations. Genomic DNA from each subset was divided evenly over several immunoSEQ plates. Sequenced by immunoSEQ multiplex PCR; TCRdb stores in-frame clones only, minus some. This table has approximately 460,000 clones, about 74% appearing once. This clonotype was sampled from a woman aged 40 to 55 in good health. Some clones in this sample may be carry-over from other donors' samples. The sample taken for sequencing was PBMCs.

DNA for the CDR3: TGTGCCAGCGGGCGATCGGAGTACGAGCAGTACTTC. Amino acid sequence: CASGRSEYEQYF. The chain uses TRBV7-2 and TRBJ2-7, with D hard to call. Germline V gene data show CDR1 as SGHTA and CDR2 as FQGNSA. The CDR3 is 12 residues long. Trimming removed 8 bases from V and 4 bases from J, with 12 bases in between.